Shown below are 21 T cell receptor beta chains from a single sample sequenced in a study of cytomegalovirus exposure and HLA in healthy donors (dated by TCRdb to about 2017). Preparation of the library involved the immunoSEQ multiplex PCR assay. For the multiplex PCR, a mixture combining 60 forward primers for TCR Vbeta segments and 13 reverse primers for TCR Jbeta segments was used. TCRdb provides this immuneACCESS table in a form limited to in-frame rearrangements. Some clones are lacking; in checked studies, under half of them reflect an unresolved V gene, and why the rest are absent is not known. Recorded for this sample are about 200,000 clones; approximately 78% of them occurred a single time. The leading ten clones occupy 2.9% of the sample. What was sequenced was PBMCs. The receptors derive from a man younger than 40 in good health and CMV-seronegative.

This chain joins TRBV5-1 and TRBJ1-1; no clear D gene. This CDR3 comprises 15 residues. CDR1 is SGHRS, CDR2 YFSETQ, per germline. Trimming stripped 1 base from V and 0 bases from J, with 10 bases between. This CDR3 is CASSLMSIVNTEAFF. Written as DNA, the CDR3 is TGCGCCAGCAGCTTGATGAGTATAGTGAACACTGAAGCTTTCTTT. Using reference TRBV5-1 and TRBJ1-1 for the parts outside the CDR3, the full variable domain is KAGVTQTPRYLIKTRGQQVTLSCSPISGHRSVSWYQQTPGQGLQFLFEYFSETQRNKGNFPGRFSGRQFSNSRSEMNVSTLELGDSALYLCASSLMSIVNTEAFFGQGTRLTVV.

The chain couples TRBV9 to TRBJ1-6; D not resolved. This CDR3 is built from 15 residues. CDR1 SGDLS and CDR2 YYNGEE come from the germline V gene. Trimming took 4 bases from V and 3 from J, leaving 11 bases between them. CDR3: CASSSPGVYNSPLHF. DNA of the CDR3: TGTGCCAGCAGCTCCCCCGGGGTCTATAATTCACCCCTCCACTTT.

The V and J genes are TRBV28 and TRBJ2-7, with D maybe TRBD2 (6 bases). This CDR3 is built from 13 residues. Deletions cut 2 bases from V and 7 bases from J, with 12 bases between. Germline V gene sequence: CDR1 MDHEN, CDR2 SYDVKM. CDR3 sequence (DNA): TGTGCCAGCAGTTTACTTGGGGGGAAGGAGCAGTACTTC. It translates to CASSLLGGKEQYF.

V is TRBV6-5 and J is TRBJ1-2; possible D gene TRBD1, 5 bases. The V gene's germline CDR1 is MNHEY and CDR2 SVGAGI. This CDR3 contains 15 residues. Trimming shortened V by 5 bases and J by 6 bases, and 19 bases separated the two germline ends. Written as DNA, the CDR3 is TGTGCCAGCAGTCCCCCGGGGGGACTACCCCATGGCTACACCTTC. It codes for CASSPPGGLPHGYTF.

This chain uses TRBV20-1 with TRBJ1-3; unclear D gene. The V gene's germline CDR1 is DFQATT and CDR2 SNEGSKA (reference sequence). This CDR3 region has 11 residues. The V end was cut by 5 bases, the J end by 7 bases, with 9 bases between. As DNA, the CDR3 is TGCAGTGCTTCCGAGAGGAACACCATATATTTT. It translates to CSASERNTIYF.

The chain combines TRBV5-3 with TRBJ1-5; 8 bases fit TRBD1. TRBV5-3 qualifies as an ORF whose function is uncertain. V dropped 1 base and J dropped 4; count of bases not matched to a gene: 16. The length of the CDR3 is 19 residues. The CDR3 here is CARSLIVTGGCRQNQPQHF. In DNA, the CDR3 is TGTGCCAGAAGCTTGATCGTAACAGGGGGATGTCGGCAAAATCAGCCCCAGCATTTT.

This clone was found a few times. CDR3 coding DNA: TGTGCCAGCAGCCCGTACCGAGGAGCGAGGGACACCGGGGAGCTGTTTTTT. It yields the protein CASSPYRGARDTGELFF. V is TRBV7-8 and J is TRBJ2-2, with D possibly matching TRBD2 (5 bases). Trimming left V 5 bases short and J 3 bases short, with 19 bases between. CDR3 length: 17 residues. Germline V gives CDR1 SGHVS, CDR2 FQNEAQ.

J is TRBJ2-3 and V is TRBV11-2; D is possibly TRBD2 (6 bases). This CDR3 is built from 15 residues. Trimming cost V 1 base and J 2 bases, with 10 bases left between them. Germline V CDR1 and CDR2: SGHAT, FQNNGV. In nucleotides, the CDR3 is TGTGCCAGCAGCTTAGCGGCGGGGCCCACAGATACGCAGTATTTT. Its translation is CASSLAAGPTDTQYF.

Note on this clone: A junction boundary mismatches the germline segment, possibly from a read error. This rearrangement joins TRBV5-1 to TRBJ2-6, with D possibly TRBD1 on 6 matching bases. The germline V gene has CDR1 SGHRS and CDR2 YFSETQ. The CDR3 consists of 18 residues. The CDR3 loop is CASSLAVTGLSGASVLTF. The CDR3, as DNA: TGCGCCAGCAGCTTGGCCGTGACAGGCCTGTCTGGGGCCAGCGTCCTGACTTTC.

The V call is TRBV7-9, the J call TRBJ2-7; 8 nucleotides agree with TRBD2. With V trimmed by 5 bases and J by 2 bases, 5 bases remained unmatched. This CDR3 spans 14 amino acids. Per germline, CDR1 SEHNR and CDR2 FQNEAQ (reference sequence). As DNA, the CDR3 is TGTGCCAGCAGCCGACCGGGACTAGCCTACGAGCAGTACTTC. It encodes CASSRPGLAYEQYF.

CDR3 DNA sequence: TGTGCCAGCTCACCGGCGGAGGCCGAAAAACTGTTTTTT. This encodes CASSPAEAEKLFF. This chain joins TRBV18 and TRBJ1-4, with D hard to call. The CDR3 runs to 13 residues. CDR1 KGHSH and CDR2 LQKENI come from the germline V gene. Trimming took off 3 bases at V and 8 bases at J, with 10 bases between the two ends.

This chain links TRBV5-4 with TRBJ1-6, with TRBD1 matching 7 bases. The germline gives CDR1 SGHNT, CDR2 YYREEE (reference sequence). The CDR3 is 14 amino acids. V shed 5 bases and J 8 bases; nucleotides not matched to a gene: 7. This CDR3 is CASSRQGLDSPLHF. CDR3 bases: TGTGCCAGCAGTAGACAGGGACTGGATTCACCCCTCCACTTT.

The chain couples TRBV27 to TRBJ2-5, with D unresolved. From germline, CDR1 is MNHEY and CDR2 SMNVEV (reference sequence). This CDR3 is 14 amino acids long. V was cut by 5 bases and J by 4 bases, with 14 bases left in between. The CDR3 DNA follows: TGTGCCAGCAGTCCCAGGTTTTATGGAGAGACCCAGTACTTC. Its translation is CASSPRFYGETQYF.

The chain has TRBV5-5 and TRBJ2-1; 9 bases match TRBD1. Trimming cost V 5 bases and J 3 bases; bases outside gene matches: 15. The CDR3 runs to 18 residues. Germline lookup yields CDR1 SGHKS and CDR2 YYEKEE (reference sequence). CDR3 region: CASSTNPGTGIVYNEQFF. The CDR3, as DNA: TGTGCCAGCAGTACTAACCCCGGGACAGGGATTGTCTACAATGAGCAGTTCTTC.

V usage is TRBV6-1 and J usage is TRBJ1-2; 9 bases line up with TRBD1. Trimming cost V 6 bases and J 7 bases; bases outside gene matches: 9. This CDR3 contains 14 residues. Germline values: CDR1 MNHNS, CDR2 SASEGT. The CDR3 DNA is TGTGCCAGCAGGCCCACACAGGGGGCCCTTGGCTACACCTTC. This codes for CASRPTQGALGYTF.

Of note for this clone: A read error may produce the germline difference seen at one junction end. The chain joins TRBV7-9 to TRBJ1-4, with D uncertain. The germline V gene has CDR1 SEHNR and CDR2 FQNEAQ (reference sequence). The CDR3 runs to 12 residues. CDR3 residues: CSSSRVNEKLFF. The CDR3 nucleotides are TGTTCCAGCAGCCGAGTTAATGAAAAACTGTTTTTT. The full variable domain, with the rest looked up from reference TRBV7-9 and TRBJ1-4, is DTGVSQNPRHKITKRGQNVTFRCDPISEHNRLYWYRQTLGQGPEFLTYFQNEAQLEKSRLLSDRFSAERPKGSFSTLEIQRTEQGDSAMYLCSSSRVNEKLFFGSGTQLSVL.

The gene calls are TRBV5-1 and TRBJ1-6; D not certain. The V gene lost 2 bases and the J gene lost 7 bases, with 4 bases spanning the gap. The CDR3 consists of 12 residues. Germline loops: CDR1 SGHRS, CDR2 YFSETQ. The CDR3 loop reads CASSLQNSPLHF. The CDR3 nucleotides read TGCGCCAGCAGCTTACAGAATTCACCCCTCCACTTT.

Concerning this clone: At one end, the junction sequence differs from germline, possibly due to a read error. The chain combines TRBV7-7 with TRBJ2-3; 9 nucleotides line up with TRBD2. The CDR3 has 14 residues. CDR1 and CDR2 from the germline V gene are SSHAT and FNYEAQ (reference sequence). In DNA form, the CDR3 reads TGTGCTAGCAGCTCGAGACTAGCGGCAGATACGCAGTATTTT. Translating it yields CASSSRLAADTQYF.

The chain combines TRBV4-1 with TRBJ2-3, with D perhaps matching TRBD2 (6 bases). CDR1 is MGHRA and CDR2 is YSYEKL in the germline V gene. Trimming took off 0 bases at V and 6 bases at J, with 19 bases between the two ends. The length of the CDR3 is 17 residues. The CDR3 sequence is CASSQEGGPGLTDTQYF. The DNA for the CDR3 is TGCGCCAGCAGCCAAGAGGGGGGACCGGGACTTACGGATACGCAGTATTTT.

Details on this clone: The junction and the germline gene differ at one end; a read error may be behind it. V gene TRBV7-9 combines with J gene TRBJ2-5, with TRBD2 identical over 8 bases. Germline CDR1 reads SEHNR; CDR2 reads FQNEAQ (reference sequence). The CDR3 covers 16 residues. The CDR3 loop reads CASSLGTSRDRRTHYF. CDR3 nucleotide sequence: TGTGCCAGCAGCTTAGGGACTAGCCGGGATCGTCGGACCCACTACTTC.

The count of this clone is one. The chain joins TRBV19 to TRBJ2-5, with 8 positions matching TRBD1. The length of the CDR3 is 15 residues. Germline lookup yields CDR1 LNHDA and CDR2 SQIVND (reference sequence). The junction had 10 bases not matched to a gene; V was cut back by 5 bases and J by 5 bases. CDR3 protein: CASSPRTGSWETQYF. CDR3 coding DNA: TGTGCCAGTAGTCCCAGGACAGGGTCATGGGAGACCCAGTACTTC.